This is a list of T cell receptor beta chains from one sample in a study of blood T cell repertoires in COVID-19. TCRdb keeps only in-frame clones here, not all; method: immunoSEQ multiplex PCR. Of under 150,000 clones in the sample, 75% to 90% were seen once. The material sequenced was peripheral blood. All receptors come from a man in his fifties or sixties with active or convalescent COVID-19. Each CDR3 is given with its conserved first and last residue. A D gene is named only where the DNA matches it firmly. Clone size is given for some rows only: seen once, a few or many times, or a class if the clone is expanded.

D	size	J	V	DNA	CDR3
TRBD1	NA	TRBJ2-1	TRBV6-5	TGTGCCAGCAAGGTGGGACAGGTGAACAATGAGCAGTTCTTC	CASKVGQVNNEQFF
TRBD2	NA	TRBJ2-3	TRBV2	TGTGCCAGCAGTGAACTCGGGGGGGCTTTCGATACGCAGTATTTT	CASSELGGAFDTQYF
TRBD2	NA	TRBJ2-3	TRBV5-1	TGCGCCAGCGGCCAGTTAGCGGGAGCCGGTAATCATCCAGATACGCAGTATTTT	CASGQLAGAGNHPDTQYF
NA	few	TRBJ2-7	TRBV20-1	TGCAGTGCTAGTCAGGCCACCTCCTACGAGCAGTACTTC	CSASQATSYEQYF
NA	NA	TRBJ1-5	TRBV3-1/TRBV3-2	TGTGCCAGCAGCCAAGTAGAGAGAGTTTATAGCAATCAGCCCCAGCATTTT	CASSQVERVYSNQPQHF
NA	NA	TRBJ1-5	TRBV5-4	TGTGCCAGCAGCCCGGGAATTAATCAGCCCCAGCATTTT	CASSPGINQPQHF
TRBD2	NA	TRBJ2-5	TRBV5-1	TGCGCCAGCAGCTTGGCTAGCGGGGGCCAAGAGACCCAGTACTTC	CASSLASGGQETQYF
TRBD1	once	TRBJ2-5	TRBV6-5	TGTGCCAGCAGACGACAGGGGGCAGGAGAGACCCAGTACTTC	CASRRQGAGETQYF
TRBD1	once	TRBJ2-1	TRBV2	TGTGCCAGCAGTACCGGACAGGGGCTCTACAATGAGCAGTTCTTC	CASSTGQGLYNEQFF
NA	NA	TRBJ2-2	TRBV5-1	TGCGCCAGCAGCGCGAGGGGGGGCCGGAACACCGGGGAGCTGTTTTTT	CASSARGGRNTGELFF
NA	NA	TRBJ2-5	TRBV21-1	TGTGCCAGCAGCAAATTAGGACTAGCGGAGGAAGAGACCCAGTACTTC	CASSKLGLAEEETQYF
NA	NA	TRBJ2-2	TRBV27	TGTGCCAGCATTACCAAAGGGCGGGAGAACACCGGGGAGCTGTTTTTT	CASITKGRENTGELFF
TRBD2	NA	TRBJ2-1	TRBV18	TGTGCCAGCTCACCGGTCGGGCGGGGGGGCACCGGTCTCGCCTACAATGAGCAGTTCTTC	CASSPVGRGGTGLAYNEQFF
NA	NA	TRBJ2-7	TRBV6-5	TGTGCCAGCAGTACCCGGAGGGGGCAGCTCTACGAGCAGTACTTC	CASSTRRGQLYEQYF
TRBD2	NA	TRBJ2-5	TRBV2	TGTGCCAGCAGTGTGTTTAAACAGCGGGGGATAACAGAGACCCAGTACTTC	CASSVFKQRGITETQYF
NA	NA	TRBJ1-2	TRBV25-1	TGTGCCAGCAGCTCAGTACTCGAGGCCTATGGCTACACCTTC	CASSSVLEAYGYTF
TRBD1	NA	TRBJ2-2	TRBV23-1	TGCCCCCGCCCCCGACAGGGGGTAAACACCGGGGAGCTGTTTTTT	CPRPRQGVNTGELFF
TRBD1	once	TRBJ2-7	TRBV6-5	TGTGCCAGCAGTCCACCGGGACAGAGCTTATACGAGCAGTACTTC	CASSPPGQSLYEQYF
NA	NA	TRBJ1-6	TRBV25-1	TGTGCCAGCAGTGATGGGGGGTATCAATCACCCCTCCACTTT	CASSDGGYQSPLHF
TRBD1	NA	TRBJ1-2	TRBV7-2	TGTGCCAGCAGCTTAGCAGGGACAGGGTCTTACCCCTATGGCTACACCTTC	CASSLAGTGSYPYGYTF
TRBD2	NA	TRBJ2-7	TRBV10-3	TGTGCCACGAGGACTAGCGGAATACTGAGCTCCTACGAGCAGTACTTC	CATRTSGILSSYEQYF
TRBD1	NA	TRBJ2-1	TRBV19	TGTGCCAGTAGTCAACCGGGACAGGGGGTTAATGAGCAGTTCTTC	CASSQPGQGVNEQFF
NA	NA	TRBJ2-1	TRBV30	TGTGCCTGGAGTGTAGGGGGTATGTCGAGTGAGCAGTTCTTC	CAWSVGGMSSEQFF
TRBD1	once	TRBJ1-1	TRBV2	TGTGCCAGCGCCGGGAGACAGGGTGTGAACACTGAAGCTTTCTTT	CASAGRQGVNTEAFF
NA	NA	TRBJ2-3	TRBV30	TGTGCCTGGAGTCGCAGGCCAGATACGCAGTATTTT	CAWSRRPDTQYF
TRBD1	NA	TRBJ1-2	TRBV30	TGTGCCTGGAGGAAGTTACAGGGGGCAGGCTATGGCTACACCTTC	CAWRKLQGAGYGYTF
TRBD2	NA	TRBJ2-3	TRBV13	TGTGCCAGCAGCCTAAGACTAGCGCTCGCGGCGCAGTATTTT	CASSLRLALAAQYF
TRBD1	NA	TRBJ2-1	TRBV29-1	TGCAGCCTTCGGACAGGGCCAGATGAGCAGTTCTTC	CSLRTGPDEQFF
NA	NA	TRBJ1-5	TRBV6-5	TGTGCCAGCAGTTATCGACCGGGAGGAAATCAGCCCCAGCATTTT	CASSYRPGGNQPQHF
NA	NA	TRBJ1-1	TRBV30	TGTGCCTGGAGTACAGGTGGCACTGAAGCTTTCTTT	CAWSTGGTEAFF
TRBD1	NA	TRBJ2-5	TRBV30	TGTGCCTGGAGTGGTCCAGGCAGGGGGCAAGAGACCCAGTACTTC	CAWSGPGRGQETQYF
NA	NA	TRBJ2-3	TRBV15	TGTGCCACCAGCGGCCGGGACACGAAGACAGATACGCAGTATTTT	CATSGRDTKTDTQYF
NA	NA	TRBJ1-1	TRBV5-4	TGTGCCAGCAGCACAGGCACGAACACTGAAGCTTTCTTT	CASSTGTNTEAFF
NA	NA	TRBJ1-1	TRBV19	TGTGCCAGTAGTACATCAGGGATAACTGAAGCTTTCTTT	CASSTSGITEAFF
NA	NA	TRBJ1-6	TRBV24-1	TGTGCCACCAGTGATGCTAAGAGAGGGTCACCCCTCCACTTT	CATSDAKRGSPLHF
NA	NA	TRBJ1-1	TRBV3-1/TRBV3-2	TGTGCCAGCAGCCTGACAGGGAACACTGAAGCTTTCTTT	CASSLTGNTEAFF
NA	NA	TRBJ2-7	TRBV5-1	TGCGCCAGCAGCTTGGGGGCAGGGCCGAACTACGAGCAGTACTTC	CASSLGAGPNYEQYF
TRBD2	NA	TRBJ2-7	TRBV7-2	TGTGCCAGCAGCTTAGACCGGGCCCCCCAGCGGGGGGCCTCCTACGAGCAGTACTTC	CASSLDRAPQRGASYEQYF
TRBD1	few	TRBJ2-1	TRBV10-2	TGCGCCAGCAGTCAGACCGGGACAGGGGGCTTTTTGTACAATGAGCAGTTCTTC	CASSQTGTGGFLYNEQFF
TRBD1	NA	TRBJ1-1	TRBV18	TGTGCCAGCTCACGGGGACAGGAAACGAACACTGAAGCTTTCTTT	CASSRGQETNTEAFF
NA	NA	TRBJ2-5	TRBV6-5	TGTGCCAGCACGTCACAGGAGCCCCAAGAGACCCAGTACTTC	CASTSQEPQETQYF
NA	NA	TRBJ2-3	TRBV11-2	TGTGCCAGCAGCTTCCTGGAGCCCTCGACCCCCACAGATACGCAGTATTTT	CASSFLEPSTPTDTQYF
TRBD1	NA	TRBJ2-2	TRBV6-6	TGTGCCAGCAGTTCGACAGGGTTTCACGGGGAGCTGTTTTTT	CASSSTGFHGELFF
TRBD1	NA	TRBJ2-1	TRBV28	TGTGCCAGCAGCCAAGGGACAGGTTTATCCTACAATGAGCAGTTCTTC	CASSQGTGLSYNEQFF
NA	NA	TRBJ1-1	TRBV11-2	TGTGCCAGCAGCTTAGAAAGAACAAGGGGGAACGAAGCTTTCTTT	CASSLERTRGNEAFF
TRBD2	NA	TRBJ2-6	TRBV27	TGTGCCTGCTGCCCGGTGGGGGGGTCTTCGGGGGCCAACGTCCTGACTTTC	CACCPVGGSSGANVLTF
TRBD2	NA	TRBJ2-7	TRBV25-1	TGTGCCAGCAGTGATGCGGGGGGGACCTACGAGCAGTACTTC	CASSDAGGTYEQYF
NA	NA	TRBJ2-4	TRBV5-5	TGTGCCAGCAGCTTGGTTGTTAGCGTTAAAAACATTCAGTACTTC	CASSLVVSVKNIQYF
TRBD2	once	TRBJ2-2	TRBV5-4	TGTGCCAGCAGCTCCGGCGGCGGGGGGGCAATCGGGGAGCTGTTTTTT	CASSSGGGGAIGELFF